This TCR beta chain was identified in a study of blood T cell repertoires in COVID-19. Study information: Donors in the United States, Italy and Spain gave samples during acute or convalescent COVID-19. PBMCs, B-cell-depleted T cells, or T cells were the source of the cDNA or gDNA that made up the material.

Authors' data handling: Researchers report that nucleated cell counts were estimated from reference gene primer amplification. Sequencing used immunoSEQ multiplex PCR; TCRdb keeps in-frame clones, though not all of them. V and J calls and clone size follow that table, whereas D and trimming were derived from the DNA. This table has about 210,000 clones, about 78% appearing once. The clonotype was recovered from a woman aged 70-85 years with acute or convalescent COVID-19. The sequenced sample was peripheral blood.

This CDR3 is CSVEEGGETQYF. The DNA for the CDR3 is TGCAGCGTTGAAGAGGGGGGGGAGACCCAGTACTTC. The chain links TRBV29-1 to TRBJ2-5, with 7 bases fitting TRBD2. Germline lookup yields CDR1 SQVTM and CDR2 ANQGSEA. The CDR3 has 12 residues. With V trimmed by 0 bases and J by 5 bases, 0 bases remained unmatched.